The 21 T cell receptor beta chains reported below all come from one sample, sequenced in a study of technical replicates of blood from a handful of donors (dated by TCRdb to 2017 to 2019). Library preparation employed the immunoSEQ multiplex PCR assay. TCRdb took over this immuneACCESS table, retaining in-frame rearrangements with V and J assigned. Such tables are incomplete; in checked studies, under half of the missing clones stem from an unresolved V gene, and the remainder is unexplained. Present in this sample are almost 90,000 clones, approximately 96% of which were seen just once. Jointly, the top ten make up 0.2% to 0.25% of the sample. Sequenced input: T cells isolated from PBMCs. These receptors were taken from a human donor in good health.

The chain couples TRBV5-1 to TRBJ2-3; 15 nucleotides match TRBD2. Germline V gene sequence: CDR1 SGHRS, CDR2 YFSETQ. The CDR3 runs to 16 residues. Trimming removed 3 bases from V and 6 bases from J; junction bases left unmatched: 5. CDR3 amino acids: CASSSGLAGGVDTQYF. The CDR3 bases are TGCGCCAGCAGCTCCGGACTAGCGGGGGGGGTGGATACGCAGTATTTT.

The chain has TRBV28 and TRBJ2-3, with D possibly being TRBD1 (6 bases). V gave up 6 bases and J gave up 1 base, with 23 bases separating them. The CDR3 runs to 18 residues. The germline CDR1 and CDR2 sequences are MDHEN and SYDVKM. In nucleotides, the CDR3 is TGTGCCAGCAGAGGACCTGGGGGCCCGGCCTACGGCACAGATACGCAGTATTTT. It translates to CASRGPGGPAYGTDTQYF.

The genes are TRBV10-3 and TRBJ1-5, with TRBD1 matching over 12 bases. The CDR3 totals 18 residues. V lost 3 bases and J lost 0; bases outside the gene matches: 6. Per the germline V gene, CDR1 is ENHRY and CDR2 is SYGVKD. CDR3 in amino acids: CAISEGTGGAYSNQPQHF. CDR3 DNA: TGTGCCATCAGTGAAGGGACAGGGGGCGCTTATAGCAATCAGCCCCAGCATTTT.

The gene calls are TRBV9 and TRBJ2-2; perhaps TRBD2 as D (5 bases). CDR3 length equals 15 residues. Germline lookup yields CDR1 SGDLS and CDR2 YYNGEE. Trimming pared 0 bases from V and 2 bases from J, leaving 8 bases between. This CDR3 reads CASSVGGLNTGELFF. DNA for the CDR3: TGTGCCAGCAGCGTAGGAGGACTCAACACCGGGGAGCTGTTTTTT.

The gene calls are TRBV27 and TRBJ2-7, with D hard to call. CDR1 is MNHEY and CDR2 is SMNVEV in the germline V gene (reference sequence). V dropped 4 bases and J dropped 4 bases, with 11 bases sitting between them. The CDR3 totals 13 residues. In DNA, the CDR3 is TGTGCCAGCAGTTCCACTATTCCATACGAGCAGTACTTC. This sequence encodes CASSSTIPYEQYF.

This chain joins TRBV13 and TRBJ2-1, with D unclear. The ends were cut back, 1 base at V and 0 bases at J, with 7 bases in the middle. Germline CDR1 and CDR2: PRHDT and FYEKMQ (reference sequence). CDR3 length: 15 amino acids. CDR3 sequence (DNA): TGTGCCAGCAGCTTAGCGGTGAGCTCCTACAATGAGCAGTTCTTC. It yields the protein CASSLAVSSYNEQFF.

The CDR3 DNA reads TGTGCCAGCAGCTTAGGTCGCAGGCGGGTTAGCTCCTACAATGAGCAGTTCTTC. As protein: CASSLGRRRVSSYNEQFF. This rearrangement joins TRBV11-2 to TRBJ2-1; D may be TRBD2 (5 bases). The CDR3 extends over 18 amino acids. CDR1 SGHAT and CDR2 FQNNGV come from the germline V gene. With 1 base removed from V and 0 bases from J, the gap between germline ends came to 16 bases.

The chain combines TRBV5-1 with TRBJ2-7; 9 bases match TRBD2. Unmatched junction bases numbered 7, after V lost 3 bases and J lost 0 bases. Germline CDR1 is SGHRS and CDR2 is YFSETQ. This CDR3 region has 16 residues. The CDR3 here is CASSSVLAGPSYEQYF. CDR3 in DNA: TGCGCCAGCAGCTCGGTACTAGCGGGCCCCTCCTACGAGCAGTACTTC.

This clone was seen just once. The chain uses TRBV30 and TRBJ2-1, with D possibly matching TRBD2 (7 bases). The V gene's germline CDR1 is GTSNPN and CDR2 SVGIG (reference sequence). CDR3 length equals 18 residues. V was trimmed by 3 bases and J by 7 bases, leaving 28 bases between them. The CDR3 coding sequence is TGTGCCTGGAGAGGGCTCTCCGAGACGGGGGGCCGTTCGAATGAGCAGTTCTTC. Protein: CAWRGLSETGGRSNEQFF.

The chain carries TRBV27 and TRBJ1-1; TRBD1 aligns across 9 bases. Germline V gene lookup returns CDR1 MNHEY and CDR2 SMNVEV (reference sequence). J lost 7 bases, V lost 7 bases, and 13 bases had no gene match. The CDR3 totals 15 residues. CDR3 nucleotide sequence: TGTGCCAGCATCGCATGGGGACAGGGTCTGATTGAAGCTTTCTTT. Its translation: CASIAWGQGLIEAFF.

The rearrangement uses TRBV19 and TRBJ2-7; D is possibly TRBD1 (5 bases). CDR3 length equals 15 residues. The V gene's germline CDR1 is LNHDA and CDR2 SQIVND (reference sequence). With 7 bases removed from V and 3 bases from J, the gap between germline ends came to 19 bases. CDR3 protein: CASTAGPSRLYEQYF. The CDR3 DNA sequence: TGTGCCAGTACCGCAGGGCCGTCCCGGCTCTACGAGCAGTACTTC.

In DNA form, the CDR3 reads TGCAGCGCAAGGACAGGGGGCAGCTATGGCTACACCTTC. Its translation is CSARTGGSYGYTF. The rearrangement uses TRBV29-1 and TRBJ1-2; 11 bases agree with TRBD1. V gave up 7 bases and J gave up 4 bases; unmatched junction bases: 5. This CDR3 is 13 amino acids long. Germline assignment: CDR1 SQVTM and CDR2 ANQGSEA. Supplemented by reference TRBV29-1 and TRBJ1-2, the full variable domain reads SAVISQKPSRDICQRGTSLTIQCQVDSQVTMMFWYRQQPGQSLTLIATANQGSEATYESGFVIDKFPISRPNLTFSTLTVSNMSPEDSSIYLCSARTGGSYGYTFGSGTRLTVV.

The gene calls are TRBV5-8 and TRBJ2-5; 8 positions agree with TRBD2. Unmatched junction bases numbered 7, after V lost 10 bases and J lost 5 bases. The CDR3 has 12 residues. Per the germline V gene, CDR1 is SGHTS and CDR2 is YDEGEE. The CDR3 DNA is TGTGCCGATACGGGGGGGCTTGAGACCCAGTACTTC. This translates into CADTGGLETQYF.

This rearrangement joins TRBV4-1 to TRBJ2-5; 10 bases fit TRBD1. The CDR3 totals 16 residues. Germline V gene data show CDR1 as MGHRA and CDR2 as YSYEKL. The V segment lost 1 base and the J segment 5 bases; nucleotides outside the gene matches: 7. CDR3 in DNA: TGCGCCAGCAGCCAAGTGGGGACAGGGGCTAGGGAGACCCAGTACTTC. Protein sequence: CASSQVGTGARETQYF.

The chain combines TRBV13 with TRBJ2-7; D is uncertain. Germline-derived CDR1 and CDR2 are PRHDT and FYEKMQ (reference sequence). The CDR3 sequence is 13 residues long. Trimming stripped 3 bases from V and 0 bases from J, with 6 bases between. DNA for the CDR3: TGTGCCAGCAGCTTGGGCAGCTCCTACGAGCAGTACTTC. Amino acids: CASSLGSSYEQYF. Combining the CDR3 with reference TRBV13 and TRBJ2-7 gives the whole variable domain AAGVIQSPRHLIKEKRETATLKCYPIPRHDTVYWYQQGPGQDPQFLISFYEKMQSDKGSIPDRFSAQQFSDYHSELNMSSLELGDSALYFCASSLGSSYEQYFGPGTRLTVT.

V is TRBV7-8 and J is TRBJ1-1, with TRBD1 identical over 8 bases. The V and J ends lost 6 bases and 4 bases, in that order; junction bases with no gene match: 7. There are 14 residues in the CDR3. From germline, CDR1 is SGHVS and CDR2 FQNEAQ. The CDR3 is CASRRGGTGTEAFF. CDR3 in DNA: TGTGCCAGCAGGCGGGGCGGGACAGGCACTGAAGCTTTCTTT.

This chain uses TRBV7-8 with TRBJ1-2; D possibly corresponds to TRBD1 (6 bases). The V and J ends lost 4 bases and 4 bases respectively, with 10 bases between them. The CDR3 contains 13 residues. Germline CDR1 SGHVS, CDR2 FQNEAQ. The CDR3 reads CASSSTGVYGYTF. The CDR3 DNA is TGTGCCAGCAGCTCGACAGGAGTCTATGGCTACACCTTC.

This clone occurred once. The chain couples TRBV27 to TRBJ2-6; TRBD2 aligns across 7 bases. Germline V gives CDR1 MNHEY, CDR2 SMNVEV (reference sequence). The CDR3 length is 16 residues. V lost 8 bases to trimming and J lost 5 bases; unmatched junction nucleotides: 12. CDR3: CASHGWGGGRANVLTF. CDR3 in DNA: TGTGCCAGCCACGGTTGGGGGGGTGGTAGGGCCAACGTCCTGACTTTC.

This chain connects TRBV29-1 to TRBJ2-7; 11 bases fit TRBD1. This CDR3 has 14 residues. Losses at the gene ends were 6 bases for V and 5 bases for J; bases not matched to a gene: 9. Germline V CDR1 and CDR2: SQVTM, ANQGSEA. Written as DNA, the CDR3 is TGCAGCGTCAGAACCGGGACAGGGGGGAACGAGCAGTACTTC. Translation gives CSVRTGTGGNEQYF.

This chain links TRBV18 with TRBJ2-3; 7 nucleotides align to TRBD1. In germline, CDR1 is KGHSH, CDR2 LQKENI. J gave up 1 base and V 3 bases, and 7 bases lay outside the gene matches. The CDR3 is made up of 16 amino acids. The CDR3 loop reads CASSPTRGRRTDTQYF. For the CDR3, the DNA is TGTGCCAGCTCACCTACAAGGGGGCGACGCACAGATACGCAGTATTTT. Full variable domain (outside the CDR3, taken from reference TRBV18 and TRBJ2-3): NAGVMQNPRHLVRRRGQEARLRCSPMKGHSHVYWYRQLPEEGLKFMVYLQKENIIDESGMPKERFSAEFPKEGPSILRIQQVVRGDSAAYFCASSPTRGRRTDTQYFGPGTRLTVL.

The J gene is TRBJ1-2, the V gene TRBV4-1; D may be TRBD1 (5 bases). V lost 5 bases and J lost 2, with 12 bases in between. This CDR3 region has 14 residues. Germline V lookup: CDR1 MGHRA, CDR2 YSYEKL. The DNA for the CDR3 is TGCGCCAGCAGCGGACATCCGCGGAACTATGGCTACACCTTC. Residues: CASSGHPRNYGYTF.